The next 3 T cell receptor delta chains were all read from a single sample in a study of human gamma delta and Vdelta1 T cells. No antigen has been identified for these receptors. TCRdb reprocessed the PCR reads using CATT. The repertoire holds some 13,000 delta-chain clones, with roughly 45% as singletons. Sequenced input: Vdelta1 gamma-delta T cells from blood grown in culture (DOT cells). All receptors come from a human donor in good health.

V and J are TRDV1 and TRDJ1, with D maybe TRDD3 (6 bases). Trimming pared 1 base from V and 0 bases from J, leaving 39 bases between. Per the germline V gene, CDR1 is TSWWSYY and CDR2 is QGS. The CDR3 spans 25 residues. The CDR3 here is CALGERCPPFPKGPGAIQYTDKLIF. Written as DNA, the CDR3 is TGTGCTCTTGGGGAACGCTGCCCTCCTTTTCCCAAAGGTCCTGGGGCCATCCAATACACCGATAAACTCATCTTT.

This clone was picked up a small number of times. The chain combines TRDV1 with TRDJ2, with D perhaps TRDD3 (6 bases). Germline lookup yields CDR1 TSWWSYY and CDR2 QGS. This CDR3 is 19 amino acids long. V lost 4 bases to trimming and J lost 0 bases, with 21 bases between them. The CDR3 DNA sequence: TGTGCTCTTGGGGGCCCTCGACTGGGTCGCACTCCTTTGACAGCACAACTCTTCTTT. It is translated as CALGGPRLGRTPLTAQLFF.

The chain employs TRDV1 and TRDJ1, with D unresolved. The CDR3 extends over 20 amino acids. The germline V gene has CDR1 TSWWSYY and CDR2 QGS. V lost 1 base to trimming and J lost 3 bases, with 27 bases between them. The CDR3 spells CALGERCLSGLKRWPDKLIF. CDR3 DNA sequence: TGTGCTCTTGGGGAACGGTGCCTCTCGGGCCTAAAGAGGTGGCCCGATAAACTCATCTTT.